What follows are 3 T cell receptor beta chains derived from one specimen sequenced in a study of T cell clonality in common variable immunodeficiency. Assay used: immunoSEQ multiplex PCR; TCRdb lists only in-frame clones, some missing. Singletons are absent from the sample, which has about 31,000 clones. The sample taken for sequencing was peripheral blood mononuclear cells. These receptors all stem from a person aged 18 to 69 in good health.

This clone was observed at least ten times. The read gets to within 3 residues of the CDR3 end, and the germline J gene fills in the rest. This rearrangement joins TRBV6-2 or TRBV6-3 to TRBJ1-5; 10 bases agree with TRBD1. The germline V gene has CDR1 MNHEY and CDR2 SVGEGT. V was pared by 5 bases and J by 3 bases, with 4 bases of the junction left unmatched. This CDR3 comprises 15 residues. The part of the CDR3 DNA that was read is TGTGCCAGCAGTACGGACAGGGGGAACAATCAGCCC. It is translated as CASSTDRGNNQP. The complete CDR3 protein is CASSTDRGNNQPQHF.

The table lists this clone with many counts. The CDR3 extends 3 residues past the end of the read, so its final part is completed from the germline J gene. The rearrangement joins TRBV7-2 to TRBJ1-2; D might be TRBD1 (6 bases). CDR3 length: 14 residues. From germline, CDR1 is SGHTA and CDR2 FQGNSA. V lost 5 bases and J 7 bases, leaving 17 bases between the germline ends. Partial CDR3 DNA: TGTGCCAGCAGCCCTACCGCGGGGGGCAGTGGC. Its protein product is CASSPTAGGSG. In full, the CDR3 reads CASSPTAGGSGYTF.

This clone was recorded many times. The read ends 3 residues early relative to the CDR3; the germline J gene fills the gap. The rearrangement uses TRBV29-1 and TRBJ1-1; D not certain. From germline, CDR1 is SQVTM and CDR2 ANQGSEA. V was cut by 4 bases and J by 5 bases, with 14 bases left in between. This CDR3 is built from 13 residues. The sequenced CDR3 bases are TGCAGCGTTGCGCGGGGAAGAGGGACTGAA. Its translation is CSVARGRGTE. In full, the CDR3 is CSVARGRGTEAFF.